This T cell receptor (beta chain) derives from a study of shared T cell receptors in the human thymus. Measured with immunoSEQ multiplex PCR; TCRdb has only the in-frame clones, and not every one. This sample carries approximately 660,000 clones, over 75% of them seen once, and the ten largest clones take approximately 0.01%. This clone came up once. The CDR3 sequence is 14 residues long. V lost 8 bases, J lost 6 bases, and 17 bases lay in between. In germline, CDR1 is ENHRY, CDR2 SYGVKD. The data were also submitted as part of a second study, on human thymus T cells. That work states: Thymus tissue for the work was resected from patients undergoing corrective heart surgery. V and J genes seemed to be used with bias in thymic and blood repertoires.

The V call is TRBV10-3, the J call TRBJ1-5; no definite D call. Sequenced sample: thymocytes. The clonotype comes from a boy younger than two with a congenital heart defect. In DNA, the CDR3 is TGTGCCATCGGCGAGCAAGACGGCGGTCAGCCCCAGCATTTT. Translating it yields CAIGEQDGGQPQHF.